This TCR beta chain is from a study of technical replicates of blood from a few donors (dated by TCRdb to the late 2010s). As regards this clone: The antigen it binds to is not known. The record has no base qualities; no much larger clone is one base away.

The CDR3 spans 16 residues, from the cysteine through the phenylalanine. Of the read, only the CDR3 DNA is kept; its 48 bases are in frame from base 1. The V end gives up 0 bases and the J end 3 bases, leaving 4 bases in the junction not matched to a gene. In the germline V gene, CDR1 corresponds to SGHNT and CDR2 to YENEEA. Preparation of the library involved the immunoSEQ multiplex PCR assay. Drawn from immuneACCESS, this table holds only the in-frame rearrangements with V and J called that TCRdb kept. Clones are partly lost; checked studies trace under half to an unresolved V gene and leave the rest unexplained. The table for this sample lists about 100,000 clones; 90% to 96% of them were counted only once. The ten largest clones add up to 0.22% of the sample.

The clonotype was recovered from a human donor in good health. The chain employs TRBV11-3 and TRBJ2-7; 11 central nucleotides agree with TRBD1. The sequenced sample was T cells isolated from PBMCs. The CDR3 region has the sequence CASSLDVGTGGYEQYF. The nucleotide sequence is TGTGCCAGCAGCTTAGATGTGGGGACAGGGGGCTACGAGCAGTACTTC. Outside the CDR3, residues come from the reference TRBV11-3 and TRBJ2-7 proteins, so the full variable domain is: EAGVVQSPRYKIIEKKQPVAFWCNPISGHNTLYWYLQNLGQGPELLIRYENEEAVDDSQLPKDRFSAERLKGVDSTLKIQPAELGDSAVYLCASSLDVGTGGYEQYFGPGTRLTVT.